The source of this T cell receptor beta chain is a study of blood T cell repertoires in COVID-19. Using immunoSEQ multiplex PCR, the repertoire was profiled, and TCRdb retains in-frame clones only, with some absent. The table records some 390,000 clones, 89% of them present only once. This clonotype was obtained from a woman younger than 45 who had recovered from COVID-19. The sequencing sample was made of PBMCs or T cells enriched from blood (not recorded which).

The CDR3: CASSGSPNEKLFF. In DNA, the CDR3 is TGTGCCAGCTCAGGGAGTCCTAATGAAAAACTGTTTTTT. The chain carries TRBV18 and TRBJ1-4, with D hard to call. The CDR3 totals 13 residues. The V gene lost 5 bases and the J gene lost 3 bases, with 7 bases spanning the gap. Germline V gives CDR1 KGHSH, CDR2 LQKENI.